The 28 T cell receptor beta chains below were found in one sample sequenced in a study of cytomegalovirus exposure and HLA in healthy donors. Amplification used 60 Vbeta primers and 13 Jbeta primers. Method: immunoSEQ multiplex PCR; TCRdb's copy keeps in-frame clones and lacks some. The sample contains some 180,000 clones, 70% to 75% of which appear only once. Sample: PBMCs. All receptors derive from a male donor in good health and CMV-seronegative.

The genes are TRBV5-1 and TRBJ1-1, with 8 bases lining up with TRBD1. Unmatched junction bases numbered 5, after V lost 0 bases and J lost 4 bases. This CDR3 has 15 amino acids. CDR1 SGHRS and CDR2 YFSETQ come from the germline V gene. In DNA, the CDR3 is TGCGCCAGCAGCTTGGTGTCAGGGGGCATCACTGAAGCTTTCTTT. Amino acids: CASSLVSGGITEAFF.

The chain uses TRBV27 and TRBJ2-3; 11 nucleotides agree with TRBD2. Germline CDR1 reads MNHEY; CDR2 reads SMNVEV (reference sequence). CDR3 length equals 15 residues. V lost 4 bases to trimming and J lost 4 bases; unmatched junction nucleotides: 4. This CDR3 reads CASSSLAGGSDTQYF. The CDR3, as DNA: TGTGCCAGCAGTTCGTTAGCGGGAGGGTCAGATACGCAGTATTTT.

This chain uses TRBV15 with TRBJ2-1; maybe TRBD1 (5 bases). The CDR3 spans 18 residues. Trimming took off 0 bases at V and 6 bases at J, with 21 bases between the two ends. Germline V gene lookup returns CDR1 LNHNV and CDR2 YYDKDF (reference sequence). CDR3 sequence (DNA): TGTGCCACCAGCAGAGATCTTCCCCGACAGCCCCTAGGCAATGAGCAGTTCTTC. Residues: CATSRDLPRQPLGNEQFF. The variable domain in full, with the rest retrieved from reference TRBV15 and TRBJ2-1, is DAMVIQNPRYQVTQFGKPVTLSCSQTLNHNVMYWYQQKSSQAPKLLFHYYDKDFNNEADTPDNFQSRRPNTSFCFLDIRSPGLGDTAMYLCATSRDLPRQPLGNEQFFGPGTRLTVL.

The CDR3 sequence: CATSGGLAGVNEQFF. In DNA form, the CDR3 reads TGTGCCACCAGCGGGGGACTAGCGGGGGTGAATGAGCAGTTCTTC. The chain combines TRBV15 with TRBJ2-1; TRBD2 matches at 14 bases. The CDR3 contains 15 residues. Trimming removed 5 bases from V and 7 bases from J; junction bases left unmatched: 4. Germline lookup yields CDR1 LNHNV and CDR2 YYDKDF (reference sequence).

The chain couples TRBV2 to TRBJ1-5; D gene ambiguous. The CDR3 length is 13 residues. The V gene's germline CDR1 is SNHLY and CDR2 FYNNEI. Trimming pared 2 bases from V and 3 bases from J, leaving 5 bases between. The CDR3 coding sequence is TGTGCCAGCAGTGAAAATTACAATCAGCCCCAGCATTTT. This translates into CASSENYNQPQHF.

CDR3 nucleotide sequence: TGCGCCAGCAGCCCCACGGGGGGACTAGCCAAAAACATTCAGTACTTC. Protein sequence: CASSPTGGLAKNIQYF. The genes are TRBV5-1 and TRBJ2-4, with 7 bases identical to TRBD2. The V segment lost 4 bases and the J segment 0 bases; nucleotides outside the gene matches: 7. Germline V lookup: CDR1 SGHRS, CDR2 YFSETQ. The CDR3 is 16 amino acids.

The gene calls are TRBV12-5 and TRBJ1-6; no clear D. The germline V gene encodes CDR1 LGHNT and CDR2 FRNRAP. The CDR3 totals 13 residues. The V and J ends lost 4 bases and 7 bases respectively, with 8 bases between them. The CDR3 loop is CASGSSWNSPLHF. The DNA for the CDR3 is TGTGCTAGTGGTTCGAGCTGGAATTCACCCCTCCACTTT.

This clone was detected only a few times. J is TRBJ1-2 and V is TRBV30, with 9 nucleotides matching TRBD1. V was clipped by 5 bases and J by 4 bases; unmatched bases: 11. Per germline, CDR1 GTSNPN and CDR2 SVGIG (reference sequence). The CDR3 runs to 15 residues. Here the CDR3 reads CAWEPTGTGTYGYTF. CDR3 nucleotides: TGTGCCTGGGAACCGACCGGGACAGGGACCTATGGCTACACCTTC.

For this clone: A read error may account for a junction end that differs from germline. The chain joins TRBV28 to TRBJ1-2, with a tentative D call TRBD1 (5 bases). In germline, CDR1 is MDHEN, CDR2 SYDVKM. This CDR3 has 12 amino acids. The CDR3 here is CASSPQAYDYTF. CDR3 coding DNA: TGTGCCAGCAGTCCACAGGCCTATGACTACACCTTC.

The J gene is TRBJ1-2, the V gene TRBV6-5, with TRBD1 identical over 10 bases. The CDR3 is 15 amino acids. Germline CDR1 is MNHEY and CDR2 is SVGAGI. V was clipped by 6 bases and J by 4 bases; unmatched bases: 8. The CDR3 region is CASSQRQGAGYGYTF. The CDR3, as DNA: TGTGCCAGCAGCCAACGACAGGGGGCTGGCTATGGCTACACCTTC.

The chain couples TRBV13 to TRBJ1-2; no clear D. This CDR3 is 13 amino acids long. Trimming cost V 4 bases and J 2 bases, with 8 bases left between them. The germline gives CDR1 PRHDT, CDR2 FYEKMQ (reference sequence). CDR3 sequence: CASSSPVNYGYTF. CDR3 nucleotide sequence: TGTGCCAGCAGCTCCCCGGTGAACTATGGCTACACCTTC. The full variable domain, completed using reference TRBV13 and TRBJ1-2, is AAGVIQSPRHLIKEKRETATLKCYPIPRHDTVYWYQQGPGQDPQFLISFYEKMQSDKGSIPDRFSAQQFSDYHSELNMSSLELGDSALYFCASSSPVNYGYTFGSGTRLTVV.

This clone was detected once. The chain has TRBV4-3 and TRBJ2-6; 10 bases are a match to TRBD1. Per the germline V gene, CDR1 is LGHNA and CDR2 is YSLEER. CDR3 length: 17 amino acids. Trimming took 0 bases from V and 1 from J; bases not matched to a gene: 0. CDR3 nucleotide sequence: TGCGCCAGCAGCCAAGAGGGACAGGGGTCTGGGGCCAACGTCCTGACTTTC. It is translated as CASSQEGQGSGANVLTF.

This clone was detected a few times. The chain joins TRBV27 to TRBJ2-7; no reliable D call. This CDR3 has 11 amino acids. CDR1 MNHEY and CDR2 SMNVEV come from the germline V gene (reference sequence). Trimming cost V 4 bases and J 6 bases, with 7 bases left between them. CDR3: CASSSGLEQYF. CDR3 bases: TGTGCCAGCAGTTCAGGCCTCGAGCAGTACTTC.

J is TRBJ2-7 and V is TRBV6-5, with 9 bases that match TRBD1. V lost 2 bases and J lost 4; bases outside the gene matches: 6. This CDR3 has 15 amino acids. Per germline, CDR1 MNHEY and CDR2 SVGAGI. CDR3 sequence (DNA): TGTGCCAGCAGTTACACGACAGGGGGTATGTACGAGCAGTACTTC. It specifies CASSYTTGGMYEQYF.

This clone was seen more than once but under ten times. The chain recombines TRBV28 with TRBJ2-1, with 11 positions matching TRBD2. CDR3 length equals 17 residues. Germline V gene data show CDR1 as MDHEN and CDR2 as SYDVKM. Trimming took 5 bases from V and 11 from J; bases not matched to a gene: 17. The CDR3 DNA sequence: TGTGCCAGCAGTAAGCTAGCGGGAGGCCCAAAAGTGATTAAGCAGTTCTTC. Translating gives CASSKLAGGPKVIKQFF.

J is TRBJ1-3 and V is TRBV7-2; TRBD1 aligns across 12 bases. V was clipped by 3 bases and J by 7 bases; unmatched bases: 4. The CDR3 is made up of 15 amino acids. Germline V lookup: CDR1 SGHTA, CDR2 FQGNSA. The CDR3 nucleotides are TGTGCCAGCAGCTTCACCGGGACAGGGGGCAACACCATATATTTT. As protein: CASSFTGTGGNTIYF.

This chain connects TRBV6-5 to TRBJ1-5, with D possibly being TRBD1 (5 bases). Trimming took 6 bases from V and 5 from J, leaving 17 bases between them. The CDR3 length is 15 residues. CDR1 is MNHEY, CDR2 SVGAGI, per germline. The CDR3 DNA is TGTGCCAGCAGCCCCGTGGGGGGGGGATATCAGCCCCAGCATTTT. Translating it yields CASSPVGGGYQPQHF.

The chain is built from TRBV9 and TRBJ1-3; 8 bases match TRBD1. The CDR3 covers 20 residues. The germline gives CDR1 SGDLS, CDR2 YYNGEE. Germline trimming cut 0 bases from V and 0 bases from J; bases unmatched to any gene: 14. Here the CDR3 DNA reads TGTGCCAGCAGCGTAGCAGGCGGGACAGGCTATTCTCGCTCTGGAAACACCATATATTTT. It is translated as CASSVAGGTGYSRSGNTIYF.

The chain is built from TRBV30 and TRBJ2-1; D is possibly TRBD2 (6 bases). Germline CDR1 reads GTSNPN; CDR2 reads SVGIG (reference sequence). This CDR3 contains 15 residues. The germline V and J ends were trimmed by 2 bases and 5 bases, with 16 bases remaining between them. CDR3 amino acids: CAWSYGAGRDNEQFF. CDR3 nucleotide sequence: TGTGCCTGGAGTTATGGGGCGGGAAGGGACAATGAGCAGTTCTTC.

This clone was picked up one time. This chain links TRBV6-6 with TRBJ1-5; TRBD1 is a possible D gene (6 bases). The CDR3 sequence is 15 residues long. Germline loops: CDR1 MNHNY, CDR2 SVGAGI (reference sequence). V lost 10 bases and J 0 bases, leaving 16 bases between the germline ends. The CDR3 sequence: CATSFRQVSNQPQHF. As DNA, the CDR3 is TGTGCCACCTCTTTCCGACAGGTTAGCAATCAGCCCCAGCATTTT.

This chain uses TRBV28 with TRBJ2-2; D remains ambiguous. The V gene's germline CDR1 is MDHEN and CDR2 SYDVKM. Trimming took off 5 bases at V and 6 bases at J, with 10 bases between the two ends. CDR3 length: 13 residues. The CDR3, as DNA: TGTGCCAGCAGTCCTATTCGGGCCGGGGAGCTGTTTTTT. This gives the protein CASSPIRAGELFF. Supplemented by reference TRBV28 and TRBJ2-2, the full variable domain reads DVKVTQSSRYLVKRTGEKVFLECVQDMDHENMFWYRQDPGLGLRLIYFSYDVKMKEKGDIPEGYSVSREKKERFSLILESASTNQTSMYLCASSPIRAGELFFGEGSRLTVL.

This clone was observed a single time. This chain connects TRBV2 to TRBJ2-3, with 9 bases matching TRBD2. The CDR3 runs to 16 residues. Losses at the gene ends were 7 bases for V and 4 bases for J; bases not matched to a gene: 12. The germline CDR1 and CDR2 sequences are SNHLY and FYNNEI. As DNA, the CDR3 is TGTGCCAGCAAACGGACTGGCGGGGGGGGGCCAGATACGCAGTATTTT. This encodes CASKRTGGGGPDTQYF.

A single count supports this clone. The CDR3 DNA reads TGTGCCGTCGGACAGAACTATGGCTACACCTTC. Its translation: CAVGQNYGYTF. V gene TRBV27 combines with J gene TRBJ1-2, with D tentatively TRBD1 (6 bases). The germline CDR1 and CDR2 sequences are MNHEY and SMNVEV (reference sequence). V was cut by 11 bases and J by 2 bases, with 9 bases left in between. CDR3 length: 11 residues.

The rearrangement joins TRBV5-6 to TRBJ1-2, with D possibly being TRBD1 (5 bases). From germline, CDR1 is SGHDT and CDR2 YYEEEE. V was clipped by 4 bases and J by 13 bases, with 17 bases between them. This CDR3 has 12 amino acids. The DNA of the CDR3 is TGTGCCAGCAGCCTCCCGGAGGGGACGCTCACCTTC. Protein: CASSLPEGTLTF. The variable domain in full, completed from reference TRBV5-6 and TRBJ1-2, reads DAGVTQSPTHLIKTRGQQVTLRCSPKSGHDTVSWYQQALGQGPQFIFQYYEEEERQRGNFPDRFSGHQFPNYSSELNVNALLLGDSALYLCASSLPEGTLTFGSGTRLTVV.

The chain links TRBV4-1 to TRBJ1-3, with D tentatively TRBD1 (5 bases). Per the germline V gene, CDR1 is MGHRA and CDR2 is YSYEKL. V was trimmed by 2 bases and J by 4 bases, leaving 6 bases between them. CDR3 length: 13 residues. CDR3 protein: CASSQNRGNTIYF. DNA of the CDR3: TGCGCCAGCAGCCAAAACAGGGGAAACACCATATATTTT.

V is TRBV28 and J is TRBJ2-7, with a possible D match to TRBD2 (5 bases). The CDR3 has 13 residues. The germline V gene encodes CDR1 MDHEN and CDR2 SYDVKM. Between the trimmed V and J ends, which lost 5 bases and 2 bases, there was a span of 10 bases. CDR3 nucleotide sequence: TGTGCCAGCAGTCTAACCGGGGCCTACGAGCAGTACTTC. As protein: CASSLTGAYEQYF. Complete variable domain (other parts from reference TRBV28 and TRBJ2-7): DVKVTQSSRYLVKRTGEKVFLECVQDMDHENMFWYRQDPGLGLRLIYFSYDVKMKEKGDIPEGYSVSREKKERFSLILESASTNQTSMYLCASSLTGAYEQYFGPGTRLTVT.

The rearrangement uses TRBV30 and TRBJ1-6, with a weak D call TRBD1 (5 bases). CDR1 is GTSNPN, CDR2 SVGIG, per germline (reference sequence). The CDR3 runs 14 residues. V dropped 1 base and J dropped 7 bases, with 11 bases sitting between them. This CDR3 reads CAWSGGGMNSPLHF. CDR3 DNA sequence: TGTGCCTGGAGTGGCGGGGGTATGAATTCACCCCTCCACTTT.

The V and J genes are TRBV11-2 and TRBJ1-3; D gene uncertain. The CDR3 runs 12 residues. Germline values: CDR1 SGHAT, CDR2 FQNNGV. V was clipped by 5 bases and J by 1 base, with 3 bases between them. The CDR3 spells CASSPSGNTIYF. In nucleotides, the CDR3 is TGTGCCAGCAGCCCATCTGGAAACACCATATATTTT.